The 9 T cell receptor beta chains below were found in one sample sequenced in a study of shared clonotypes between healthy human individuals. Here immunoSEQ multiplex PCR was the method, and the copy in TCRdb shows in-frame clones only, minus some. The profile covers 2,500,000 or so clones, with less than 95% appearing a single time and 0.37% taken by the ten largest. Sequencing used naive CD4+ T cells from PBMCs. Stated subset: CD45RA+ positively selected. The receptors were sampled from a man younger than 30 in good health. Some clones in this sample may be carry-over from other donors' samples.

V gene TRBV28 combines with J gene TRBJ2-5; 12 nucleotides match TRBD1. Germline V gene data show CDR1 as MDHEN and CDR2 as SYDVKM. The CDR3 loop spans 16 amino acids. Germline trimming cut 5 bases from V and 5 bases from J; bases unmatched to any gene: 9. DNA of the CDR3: TGTGCCAGCAGTGGCTCCGGGACAGGGGGCAGGGAGACCCAGTACTTC. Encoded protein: CASSGSGTGGRETQYF.

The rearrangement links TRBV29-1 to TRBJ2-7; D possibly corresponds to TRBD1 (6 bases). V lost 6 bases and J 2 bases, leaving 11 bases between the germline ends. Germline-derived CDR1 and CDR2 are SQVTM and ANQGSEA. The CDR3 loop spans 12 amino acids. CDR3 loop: CSVTQGTYEQYF. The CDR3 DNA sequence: TGCAGCGTCACACAGGGAACCTACGAGCAGTACTTC.

The CDR3 protein is CASSPGTGLEKLFF. The CDR3 DNA follows: TGTGCCAGCAGCCCCGGGACAGGGCTTGAAAAACTGTTTTTT. The chain combines TRBV9 with TRBJ1-4, with 9 nucleotides matching TRBD1. The CDR3 is 14 amino acids. The J segment lost 7 bases and the V segment lost 4 bases, leaving 5 bases of the junction unmatched. Germline CDR1 SGDLS, CDR2 YYNGEE.

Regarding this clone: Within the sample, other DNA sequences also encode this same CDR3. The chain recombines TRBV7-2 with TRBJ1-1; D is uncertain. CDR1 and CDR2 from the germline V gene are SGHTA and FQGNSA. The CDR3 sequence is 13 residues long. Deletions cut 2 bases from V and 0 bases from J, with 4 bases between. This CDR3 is CASSLRMNTEAFF. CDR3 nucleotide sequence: TGTGCCAGCAGCTTACGAATGAACACTGAAGCTTTCTTT. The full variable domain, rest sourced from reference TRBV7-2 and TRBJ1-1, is GAGVSQSPSNKVTEKGKDVELRCDPISGHTALYWYRQSLGQGLEFLIYFQGNSAPDKSGLPSDRFSAERTGGSVSTLTIQRTQQEDSAVYLCASSLRMNTEAFFGQGTRLTVV.

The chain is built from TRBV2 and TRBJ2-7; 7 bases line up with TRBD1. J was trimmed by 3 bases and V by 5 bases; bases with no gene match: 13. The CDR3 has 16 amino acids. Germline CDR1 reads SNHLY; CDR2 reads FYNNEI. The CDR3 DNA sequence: TGTGCCAGCAGTTTGCCCGGGACAGAGGCCCTCTACGAGCAGTACTTC. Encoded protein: CASSLPGTEALYEQYF.

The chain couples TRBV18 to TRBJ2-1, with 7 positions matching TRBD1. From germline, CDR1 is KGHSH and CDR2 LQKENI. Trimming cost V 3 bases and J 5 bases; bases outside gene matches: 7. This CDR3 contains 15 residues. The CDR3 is CASSPARDRHNEQFF. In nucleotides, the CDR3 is TGTGCCAGCTCACCGGCCCGGGACAGACACAATGAGCAGTTCTTC.

As DNA, the CDR3 is TGTGCCAGCTCACCGGGACAGGGGGCCTGGTACGGCTACACCTTC. Protein: CASSPGQGAWYGYTF. J is TRBJ1-2 and V is TRBV18; TRBD1 agrees at 12 bases. CDR1 is KGHSH, CDR2 LQKENI, per germline. V gave up 3 bases and J gave up 8 bases; unmatched junction bases: 7. CDR3 length equals 15 residues.

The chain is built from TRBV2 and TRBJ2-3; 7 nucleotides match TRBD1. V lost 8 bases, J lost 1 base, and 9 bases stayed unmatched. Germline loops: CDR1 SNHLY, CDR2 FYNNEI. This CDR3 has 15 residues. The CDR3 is CASVLQGMGTDTQYF. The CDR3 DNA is TGTGCCAGCGTCTTACAGGGGATGGGCACAGATACGCAGTATTTT.

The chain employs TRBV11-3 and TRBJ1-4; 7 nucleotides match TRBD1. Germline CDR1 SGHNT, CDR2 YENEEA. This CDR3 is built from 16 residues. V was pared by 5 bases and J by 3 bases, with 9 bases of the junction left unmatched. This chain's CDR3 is CASSESRQGSNEKLFF. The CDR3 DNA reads TGTGCCAGCAGCGAATCCCGACAGGGTTCTAATGAAAAACTGTTTTTT.